This T cell receptor beta chain was captured by sequencing in a study of T cells in Graves' hyperthyroidism and ophthalmopathy. Study in general: The blood sample was taken at first diagnosis, before treatment began.

The TCR beta CDR3 regions underwent amplification using RNA transcripts as the source. First-round RT-PCR with HTBI primers amplified the TCR CDR3 region. MiXCR, applied by TCRdb to the multiplex PCR reads, yields one record per CDR3 protein. There are approximately 360,000 distinct CDR3 sequences in the sample; around 16% occur only once, and 25% to 35% lies in the top ten. Findings of the study overall: Blood held most thyroid clonotypes expanded above 0.001 frequency.

Points on this clonotype: Its antigen is not known.

Trimming left V 7 bases short and J 5 bases short, with 18 bases between. This CDR3 spans 15 amino acids. Germline CDR1 is KGHDR and CDR2 is SFDVKD. Source material: blood. The receptor's source is a woman in her late teens or twenties with Graves' hyperthyroidism that later progressed to Graves' ophthalmopathy. V gene TRBV24-1 combines with J gene TRBJ2-3, with TRBD2 as a possible D gene (7 bases). CDR3 residues: CATSEGGLGRDTQYF. Written as DNA, the CDR3 is TGTGCCACCAGCGAGGGGGGGCTGGGGAGAGATACGCAGTATTTT.